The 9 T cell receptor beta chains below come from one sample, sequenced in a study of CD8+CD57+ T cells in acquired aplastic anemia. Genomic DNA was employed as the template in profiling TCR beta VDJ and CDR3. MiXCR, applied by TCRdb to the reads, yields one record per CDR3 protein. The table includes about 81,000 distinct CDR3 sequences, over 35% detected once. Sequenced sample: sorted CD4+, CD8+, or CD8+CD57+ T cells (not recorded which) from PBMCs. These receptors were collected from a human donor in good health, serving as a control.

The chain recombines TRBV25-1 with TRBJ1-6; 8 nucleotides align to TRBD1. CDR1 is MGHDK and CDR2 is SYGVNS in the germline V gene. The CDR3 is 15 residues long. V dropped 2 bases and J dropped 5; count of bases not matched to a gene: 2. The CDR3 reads CASSEATGDNSPLHF. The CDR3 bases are TGTGCCAGCAGTGAAGCGACAGGGGATAATTCACCCCTCCACTTT.

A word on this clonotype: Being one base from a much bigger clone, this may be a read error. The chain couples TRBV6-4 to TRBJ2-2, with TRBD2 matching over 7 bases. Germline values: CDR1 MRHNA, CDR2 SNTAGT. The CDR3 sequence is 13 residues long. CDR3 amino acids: CASSDSGTGGLFF. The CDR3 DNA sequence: TGTGCCAGCAGTGACAGCGGGACCGGGGGGCTGTTTTTT.

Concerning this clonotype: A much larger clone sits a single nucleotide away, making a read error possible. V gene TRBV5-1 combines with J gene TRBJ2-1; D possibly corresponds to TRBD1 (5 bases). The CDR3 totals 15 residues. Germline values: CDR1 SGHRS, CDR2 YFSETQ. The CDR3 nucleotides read TGCGCCGGCAGCTTCCGGGCAGGGAATGTCAATGAGCAGTTCTTC. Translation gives CAGSFRAGNVNEQFF.

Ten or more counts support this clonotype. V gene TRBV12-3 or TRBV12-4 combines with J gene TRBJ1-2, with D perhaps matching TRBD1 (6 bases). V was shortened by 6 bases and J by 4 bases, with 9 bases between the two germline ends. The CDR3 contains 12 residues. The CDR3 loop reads CASRGHGYGYTF. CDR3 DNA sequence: TGTGCCAGCAGGGGACACGGCTATGGCTACACCTTC.

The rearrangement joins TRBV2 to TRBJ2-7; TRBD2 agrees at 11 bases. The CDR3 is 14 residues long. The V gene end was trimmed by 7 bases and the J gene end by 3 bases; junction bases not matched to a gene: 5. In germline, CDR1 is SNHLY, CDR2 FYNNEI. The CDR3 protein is CASTLAGGNYEQYV. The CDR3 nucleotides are TGTGCCAGCACGTTAGCGGGAGGGAACTACGAGCAGTACGTC.

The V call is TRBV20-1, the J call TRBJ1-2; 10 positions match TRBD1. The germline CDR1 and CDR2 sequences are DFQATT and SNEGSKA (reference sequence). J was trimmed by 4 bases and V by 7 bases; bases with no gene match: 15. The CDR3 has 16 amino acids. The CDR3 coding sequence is TGCAGTGTTAGGGACAGGGGCATAAGAGGAACCTATGGCTACACCTTC. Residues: CSVRDRGIRGTYGYTF.

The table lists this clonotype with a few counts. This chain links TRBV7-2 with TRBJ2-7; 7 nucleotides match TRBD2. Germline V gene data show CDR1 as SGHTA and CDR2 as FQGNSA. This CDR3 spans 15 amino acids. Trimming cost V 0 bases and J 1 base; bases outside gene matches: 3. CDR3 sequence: CASSLAPAGSYEQYF. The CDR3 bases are TGTGCCAGCAGCTTAGCCCCAGCGGGGTCCTACGAGCAGTACTTC.

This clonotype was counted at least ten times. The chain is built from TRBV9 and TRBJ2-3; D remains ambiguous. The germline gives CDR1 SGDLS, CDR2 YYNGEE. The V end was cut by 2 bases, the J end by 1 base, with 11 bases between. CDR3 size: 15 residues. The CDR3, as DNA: TGTGCCAGCAGCGTCCCGGGTACGGGCACAGATACGCAGTATTTT. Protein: CASSVPGTGTDTQYF.

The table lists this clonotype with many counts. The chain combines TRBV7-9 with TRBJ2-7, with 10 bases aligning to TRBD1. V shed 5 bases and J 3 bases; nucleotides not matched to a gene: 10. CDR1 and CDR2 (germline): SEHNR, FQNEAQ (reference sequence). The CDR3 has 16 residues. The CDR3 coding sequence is TGTGCCAGCAGCCCAAGACAGGGGGCTTCCCACTACGAGCAGTACTTC. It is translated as CASSPRQGASHYEQYF.